This T cell receptor beta chain was sequenced in a study of blood T cell repertoires in COVID-19. The wider study: Acute and convalescent COVID-19 samples came from the United States, Italy and Spain. T cells, B-cell-depleted T cells, or PBMCs provided the cDNA or gDNA that served as material.

The authors' processing: Estimated nucleated cell counts came from reference gene primer amplification. Produced via immunoSEQ multiplex PCR; TCRdb's table is partial and in-frame only. Clone size and the V and J calls come from that table; the DNA yielded D and trimming. This repertoire shows 240,000 or so clones, around 83% found once; its top ten account for about 1.9%. The CDR3 is 13 amino acids. V gave up 8 bases and J gave up 0 bases, with 10 bases separating them. Germline V gene sequence: CDR1 MNHEY, CDR2 SVGAGI. The sequenced sample consisted of peripheral blood. The clonotype was recovered from a man aged 25 to 45 who had recovered from COVID-19. V usage is TRBV6-5 and J usage is TRBJ1-1, with no clear D. The CDR3 nucleotides read TGTGCCAGCGCCAGTTTCATGAACACTGAAGCTTTCTTT. This gives the protein CASASFMNTEAFF.